The rows below give T cell receptor beta chains drawn from one sample of a study of blood T cells in healthy people across ages. TCRdb recomputed calls from the 5' RACE reads with MiXCR, one row per CDR3 protein. The sample has approximately 600,000 distinct CDR3 sequences, 45% to 65% seen once. The specimen was blood. These receptors all stem from a man aged 55 to 69 in good health. The CDR3 runs from the conserved cysteine through the conserved F or W. D genes are given only for firm matches. Where a row states a size, it is once, few, many or the class of an expanded clone; other rows omit it.

DNA: TGCGCCAGCAGCTTTGCTAGCGGGGGTGGGGGAGCTGAGCAGTACTTC
CDR3: CASSFASGGGGAEQYF
D: TRBD2
size: .
J: TRBJ2-5
V: TRBV5-1

DNA: TGCGCCAGCAGCCTGCAGGGTGTTGGGCAAGAGACCCAGTACTTC
CDR3: CASSLQGVGQETQYF
D: .
size: few
J: TRBJ2-5
V: TRBV5-1

DNA: TGTGCCACGACCGGGACAGGGGGCGACTATGGCTACACCTTC
CDR3: CATTGTGGDYGYTF
D: TRBD1
size: .
J: TRBJ1-2
V: TRBV6-2/TRBV6-3

DNA: TGTGCCAGCTCACCACCTGACCCCTCCTCCGAGCAGTACTTC
CDR3: CASSPPDPSSEQYF
D: .
size: .
J: TRBJ2-7
V: TRBV18

DNA: TGTGCCAGCAGAACGTCCCGGGACAGGGCTGGGGCCAACGTCCTGACTTTC
CDR3: CASRTSRDRAGANVLTF
D: TRBD1
size: .
J: TRBJ2-6
V: TRBV6-1

DNA: TGCAGCGTGTCAACAGGGCTTAGCACAGATACGCAGTATTTT
CDR3: CSVSTGLSTDTQYF
D: .
size: few
J: TRBJ2-3
V: TRBV29-1

DNA: TGCGCCAGCAGCTTGGGTGGGGATCTCCAAGAGACCCAGTACTTC
CDR3: CASSLGGDLQETQYF
D: .
size: many
J: TRBJ2-5
V: TRBV5-1

DNA: TGCAGCGTTCCCGGACAGGCGACCACGCTAGGCGAGCAGTACTTC
CDR3: CSVPGQATTLGEQYF
D: TRBD1
size: few
J: TRBJ2-7
V: TRBV29-1

DNA: TGTGCCAGCTCAGACTCCTATAATTCACCCCTCCACTTT
CDR3: CASSDSYNSPLHF
D: .
size: few
J: TRBJ1-6
V: TRBV18

DNA: TGTGCCATCAGTGGGGACAGGGGCGGCGATGAGCAGTTCTTC
CDR3: CAISGDRGGDEQFF
D: TRBD1
size: .
J: TRBJ2-1
V: TRBV10-3

DNA: TGTGCCAGCAGCCAAGATCGGGACAGGGGAGAGACCCAGTACTTC
CDR3: CASSQDRDRGETQYF
D: TRBD1
size: .
J: TRBJ2-5
V: TRBV3-1

DNA: TGTGCCAGCTCACCACCGGGCCAGGACGGGCTCGAGCAGTACTTC
CDR3: CASSPPGQDGLEQYF
D: .
size: .
J: TRBJ2-7
V: TRBV18

DNA: TGCAGTGCTAGAATCGGACAGATTGCAACTAATGAAAAACTGTTTTTT
CDR3: CSARIGQIATNEKLFF
D: .
size: .
J: TRBJ1-4
V: TRBV20-1

DNA: TGCAGTGCCATCCCCGGGACAGCTTTTATGGATACGCAGTATTTT
CDR3: CSAIPGTAFMDTQYF
D: TRBD1
size: .
J: TRBJ2-3
V: TRBV20-1

DNA: TGTGCCAGCAGGGAGGGTAACACTGAAGCTTTCTTT
CDR3: CASREGNTEAFF
D: .
size: .
J: TRBJ1-1
V: TRBV6-6

DNA: TGCAGTGCTCCCATTCGGGACAGGGGGAACACTGAAGCTTTCTTT
CDR3: CSAPIRDRGNTEAFF
D: TRBD1
size: .
J: TRBJ1-1
V: TRBV20-1

DNA: TGTGCCAGCAGCCCCGGGACAGGGGCGCAACATACTCAGTTCTTC
CDR3: CASSPGTGAQHTQFF
D: TRBD1
size: few
J: TRBJ2-1
V: TRBV2

DNA: TGCAGTGCTCTCAAACTAGCGGGGAGCACAGATACGCAGTATTTT
CDR3: CSALKLAGSTDTQYF
D: TRBD2
size: .
J: TRBJ2-3
V: TRBV20-1

DNA: TGTGCCAGCAGCCAAGACAGGGCGAGGAAGAGTGGCTACACCTTC
CDR3: CASSQDRARKSGYTF
D: .
size: once
J: TRBJ1-2
V: TRBV3-1

DNA: TGTGCCAGCAGTTTTTCCGGGACAGGGAATGAAAAACTGTTTTTT
CDR3: CASSFSGTGNEKLFF
D: TRBD1
size: few
J: TRBJ1-4
V: TRBV28

DNA: TGTGCCAGCAGCCAAAAGGGAACCCACACTGAAGCTTTCTTT
CDR3: CASSQKGTHTEAFF
D: .
size: once
J: TRBJ1-1
V: TRBV14

DNA: TGTGCCAGCAGCGTAGGGGGGGACGGCCCCCGCTACACCTTC
CDR3: CASSVGGDGPRYTF
D: .
size: once
J: TRBJ1-2
V: TRBV9

DNA: TGTGCCAGCAGTGACAGGGAAAGGGGGTTCTTC
CDR3: CASSDRERGFF
D: TRBD1
size: .
J: TRBJ2-1
V: TRBV28

DNA: TGCGCCAGCAGCCTCCTACCACAGGGGATGCGGACTGAAGCTTTCTTT
CDR3: CASSLLPQGMRTEAFF
D: TRBD1
size: .
J: TRBJ1-1
V: TRBV5-1

DNA: TGTGCCATCCAAGCTGGCAGTGGAGAGACCCAGTACTTC
CDR3: CAIQAGSGETQYF
D: .
size: .
J: TRBJ2-5
V: TRBV10-3

DNA: TGTGCCAGCAGCCAAGGACTCGGGACAGGGGGCAGGAAGGTCAATGAAAAACTGTTTTTT
CDR3: CASSQGLGTGGRKVNEKLFF
D: TRBD1
size: .
J: TRBJ1-4
V: TRBV4-2

DNA: TGTGCCAGCAGCCAGGGGGCGGGAAATGAGCAGTTCTTC
CDR3: CASSQGAGNEQFF
D: .
size: .
J: TRBJ2-1
V: TRBV14

DNA: TGTGCCAGCAGCCTACGGAGCTCTGGGGCCAACGTCCTGACTTTC
CDR3: CASSLRSSGANVLTF
D: .
size: many
J: TRBJ2-6
V: TRBV7-9

DNA: TGCGCCAGCAGCTTGGAGGGCAGGATGATCGATAGGTACAATGAGCAGTACTTC
CDR3: CASSLEGRMIDRYNEQYF
D: .
size: few
J: TRBJ2-5
V: TRBV5-1

DNA: TGCAGTGCTAGACCCCCGGGACAGGTCACAGATACGCAGTATTTT
CDR3: CSARPPGQVTDTQYF
D: TRBD1
size: .
J: TRBJ2-3
V: TRBV20-1

DNA: TGTGCCAGCAGTCGCTATGCCGATACGCAGTATTTT
CDR3: CASSRYADTQYF
D: .
size: few
J: TRBJ2-3
V: TRBV11-2

DNA: TGTGCCAGCAGCGTGGGACTAGCGGGGCCCACAGATACGCAGTATTTT
CDR3: CASSVGLAGPTDTQYF
D: TRBD2
size: .
J: TRBJ2-3
V: TRBV9

DNA: TGTGCCAGCAGCGCCGGCGCCAATTCACCCCTCCACTTT
CDR3: CASSAGANSPLHF
D: .
size: .
J: TRBJ1-6
V: TRBV7-9

DNA: TGTGCCAGCAGCCAAGGGACGGTAGGACCAAACTATGGCTACACCTTC
CDR3: CASSQGTVGPNYGYTF
D: .
size: .
J: TRBJ1-2
V: TRBV4-2

DNA: TGCAGTGCTTTAAGAGAGACCCAGTACTTC
CDR3: CSALRETQYF
D: .
size: few
J: TRBJ2-5
V: TRBV20-1

DNA: TGTGCCAGCAGCCAGAATCGGGGGCACCCCAGCTACGAGCAGTACTTC
CDR3: CASSQNRGHPSYEQYF
D: .
size: .
J: TRBJ2-7
V: TRBV7-9

DNA: TGTGCCAGCAGTGAAACAGGTGTGAGCTCCTACGAGCAGTACTTC
CDR3: CASSETGVSSYEQYF
D: .
size: once
J: TRBJ2-7
V: TRBV6-1

DNA: TGTGCCACCAGCAGAGAAGGTGCAGGGGAGGCCTACGAGCAGTACTTC
CDR3: CATSREGAGEAYEQYF
D: .
size: few
J: TRBJ2-7
V: TRBV15

DNA: TGTGCCAGCAGTTTTGGGGTGAGCGGAGATACGCAGTATTTT
CDR3: CASSFGVSGDTQYF
D: .
size: many
J: TRBJ2-3
V: TRBV12-3/TRBV12-4

DNA: TGTGCCAGCAGCTCCCAAACCGGGACAGGGGGTAATGAGCAGTTCTTC
CDR3: CASSSQTGTGGNEQFF
D: TRBD1
size: .
J: TRBJ2-1
V: TRBV7-2

DNA: TGTGCCAGCAGCGCGGCCCTTAATGAAAAACTGTTTTTT
CDR3: CASSAALNEKLFF
D: .
size: .
J: TRBJ1-4
V: TRBV7-9

DNA: TGCAGTGGCGTCGGGCTCCAAGAGACCCAGTACTTC
CDR3: CSGVGLQETQYF
D: .
size: few
J: TRBJ2-5
V: TRBV20-1

DNA: TGTGCCAGCAGCTTTCGGGTTGGGGGGTACTACAATGAGCAGTACTTC
CDR3: CASSFRVGGYYNEQYF
D: .
size: .
J: TRBJ2-5
V: TRBV11-2

DNA: TGTGCCACCAGCAGGGGTGGGACAGGGAACACTGAAGCTTTCTTT
CDR3: CATSRGGTGNTEAFF
D: TRBD1
size: few
J: TRBJ1-1
V: TRBV15

DNA: TGTGCCAGCAGCCAAGGAGGGTTTAGCAATCAGCCCCAGCATTTT
CDR3: CASSQGGFSNQPQHF
D: .
size: .
J: TRBJ1-5
V: TRBV3-1

DNA: TGCAGTGCTCAAGGAGGAGACGAGCAGTACTTC
CDR3: CSAQGGDEQYF
D: .
size: .
J: TRBJ2-7
V: TRBV20-1